The present T cell receptor beta chain was sequenced within a study of blood T cells in healthy people across ages. General observations from the study: Expanded clonotype shifts may have been confounded, as the donors had an unknown CMV status.

Every donor provided around 10 milliliters of peripheral blood. Isolated PBMCs totaled at least 7 million in each sample. With regard to this clonotype: The antigen is not known.

This CDR3 is 14 amino acids long. V was shortened by 3 bases and J by 9 bases, with 15 bases between the two germline ends. Sample-barcoded 5' priming and a J-beta primer mix drove a second PCR of about 6 to 12 cycles. A tag from a template-switch adaptor with 12 random nucleotides marked each cDNA molecule. Each CDR3 protein gets one entry after TCRdb re-called the 5' RACE reads with MiXCR. The sample records 600,000 to 850,000 distinct CDR3 sequences, roughly two fifths being singletons. The receptor's source is a woman aged 55-70 years in good health. The chain couples TRBV12-3 or TRBV12-4 to TRBJ2-1; D not certain. The sequenced material came from blood. The CDR3 sequence is CASSFNPTTGEQFF. CDR3 coding DNA: TGTGCCAGCAGTTTTAACCCTACGACGGGTGAGCAGTTCTTC.